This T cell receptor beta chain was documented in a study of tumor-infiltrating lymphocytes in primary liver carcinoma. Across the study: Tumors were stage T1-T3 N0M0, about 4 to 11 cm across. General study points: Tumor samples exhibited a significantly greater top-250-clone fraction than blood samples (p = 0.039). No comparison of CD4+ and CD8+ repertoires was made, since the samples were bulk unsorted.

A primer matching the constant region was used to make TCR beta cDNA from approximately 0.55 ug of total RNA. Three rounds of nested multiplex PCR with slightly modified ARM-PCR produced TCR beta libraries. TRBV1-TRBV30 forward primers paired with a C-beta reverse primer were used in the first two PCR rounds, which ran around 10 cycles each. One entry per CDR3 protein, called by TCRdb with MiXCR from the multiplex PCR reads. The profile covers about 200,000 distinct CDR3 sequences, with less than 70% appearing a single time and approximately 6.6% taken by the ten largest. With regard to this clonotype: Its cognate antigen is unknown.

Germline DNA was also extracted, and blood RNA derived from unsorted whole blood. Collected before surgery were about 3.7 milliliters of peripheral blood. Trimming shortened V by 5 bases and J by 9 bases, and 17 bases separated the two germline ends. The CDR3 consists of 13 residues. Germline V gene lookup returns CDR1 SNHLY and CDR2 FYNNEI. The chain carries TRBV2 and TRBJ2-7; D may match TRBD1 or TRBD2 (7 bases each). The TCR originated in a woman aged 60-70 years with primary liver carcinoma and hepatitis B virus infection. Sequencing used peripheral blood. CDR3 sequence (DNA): TGTGCCAGCAGTCGGGACAGCTCGGGGGGGCAGTACTTC. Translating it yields CASSRDSSGGQYF.